These 14 T cell receptor beta chains were sequenced from one sample in a study of long-term antiretroviral therapy in people with HIV. Survey level was the resolution at which the v3.0 immunoSEQ assay ran. Produced via immunoSEQ multiplex PCR; TCRdb's table is partial and in-frame only. The table includes tens of thousands of clones, around 83% detected once. The sequences come from unsorted PBMCs, collected 0.4 years after starting antiretroviral therapy. These receptors were obtained from a man in his fifties with HIV.

This chain links TRBV7-9 with TRBJ2-1; D unresolved. Germline CDR1 is SEHNR and CDR2 is FQNEAQ (reference sequence). Trimming took 1 base from V and 4 from J, leaving 8 bases between them. The CDR3 is 14 amino acids. For the CDR3, the DNA is TGTGCCAGCAGCTTAGGAGTAATTTACAATGAGCAGTTCTTC. Protein: CASSLGVIYNEQFF. Drawing the rest from reference TRBV7-9 and TRBJ2-1, the complete variable domain is DTGVSQNPRHKITKRGQNVTFRCDPISEHNRLYWYRQTLGQGPEFLTYFQNEAQLEKSRLLSDRFSAERPKGSFSTLEIQRTEQGDSAMYLCASSLGVIYNEQFFGPGTRLTVL.

The chain combines TRBV7-9 with TRBJ2-2, with TRBD1 matching over 7 bases. Germline CDR1 SEHNR, CDR2 FQNEAQ (reference sequence). V lost 4 bases and J lost 7; bases outside the gene matches: 6. CDR3 length equals 14 residues. The CDR3 bases are TGTGCCAGCAGCTCCGACAGGGCCGTCGGGGAGCTGTTTTTT. Its protein is CASSSDRAVGELFF.

The chain recombines TRBV7-9 with TRBJ1-1; 9 nucleotides match TRBD1. CDR3 length: 16 amino acids. CDR1 is SEHNR and CDR2 is FQNEAQ in the germline V gene (reference sequence). J lost 2 bases, V lost 4 bases, and 8 bases had no gene match. The CDR3: CASSYGTGRQNTEAFF. The CDR3 DNA reads as TGTGCCAGCAGCTATGGGACAGGGCGGCAAAACACTGAAGCTTTCTTT.

The chain is built from TRBV28 and TRBJ1-2; a possible D gene is TRBD1 (6 bases). CDR1 is MDHEN, CDR2 SYDVKM, per germline. This CDR3 spans 16 amino acids. The V end lost 9 bases, the J end lost 6 bases, and 26 bases lay between the germline ends. The CDR3 reads CASNPSGVGGRDGYTF. The CDR3 region has the DNA TGTGCCAGTAACCCCTCGGGGGTTGGGGGGCGTGATGGCTACACCTTC.

The table lists this clone with a few counts. The chain links TRBV27 to TRBJ1-1, with unresolved D. Germline lookup yields CDR1 MNHEY and CDR2 SMNVEV (reference sequence). Trimming removed 3 bases from V and 9 bases from J, with 8 bases in between. The CDR3 is 11 amino acids. CDR3 sequence: CASSFGLKAFF. CDR3 in DNA: TGTGCCAGCAGTTTCGGTTTGAAAGCTTTCTTT.

The V call is TRBV18, the J call TRBJ2-5; no clear D. The CDR3 covers 14 residues. V lost 4 bases, J lost 0 bases, and 9 bases lay in between. The germline gives CDR1 KGHSH, CDR2 LQKENI. The CDR3 is CASSRDRNQETQYF. In nucleotides, the CDR3 is TGTGCCAGCTCACGAGACCGCAACCAAGAGACCCAGTACTTC.

V gene TRBV6-5 combines with J gene TRBJ1-5, with 8 nucleotides matching TRBD1. The J segment lost 7 bases and the V segment lost 6 bases, leaving 11 bases of the junction unmatched. CDR3 size: 15 residues. CDR1 MNHEY and CDR2 SVGAGI come from the germline V gene. CDR3 residues: CASRAGQGFRQPQHF. DNA of the CDR3: TGTGCCAGCAGGGCTGGACAGGGTTTCCGACAGCCCCAGCATTTT.

The chain employs TRBV4-1 and TRBJ2-3, with TRBD1 as a possible D gene (6 bases). Germline V CDR1 and CDR2: MGHRA, YSYEKL. V was shortened by 3 bases and J by 7 bases, with 14 bases between the two germline ends. The CDR3 has 14 residues. CDR3 sequence reads: CASSQAGTTNTQYF. CDR3 in DNA: TGCGCCAGCAGCCAGGCCGGGACAACTAATACGCAGTATTTT.

This clone was seen only a few times. The rearrangement uses TRBV9 and TRBJ2-3; D ambiguous. V was trimmed by 0 bases and J by 2 bases, leaving 7 bases between them. CDR1 and CDR2 from the germline V gene are SGDLS and YYNGEE. The CDR3 is 14 residues long. CDR3: CASSVGFLTDTQYF. The DNA for the CDR3 is TGTGCCAGCAGCGTAGGATTCCTCACAGATACGCAGTATTTT.

This chain joins TRBV28 and TRBJ2-6; 7 nucleotides line up with TRBD1. Losses at the gene ends were 5 bases for V and 0 bases for J; bases not matched to a gene: 7. From germline, CDR1 is MDHEN and CDR2 SYDVKM. The CDR3 loop spans 17 amino acids. The CDR3 here is CASSGGQPPSGANVLTF. Written as DNA, the CDR3 is TGTGCCAGCAGTGGGGGACAGCCTCCCTCTGGGGCCAACGTCCTGACTTTC.

The chain employs TRBV7-2 and TRBJ1-1; no reliable D call. Germline V gene lookup returns CDR1 SGHTA and CDR2 FQGNSA. The CDR3 has 13 residues. Trimming removed 5 bases at V and 11 bases at J, with 18 bases between. CDR3 DNA: TGTGCCAGCAGCCCTAAGGTCTTCGAGGAGGCTTTCTTT. Protein: CASSPKVFEEAFF. The full variable domain, with the rest looked up from reference TRBV7-2 and TRBJ1-1, is GAGVSQSPSNKVTEKGKDVELRCDPISGHTALYWYRQSLGQGLEFLIYFQGNSAPDKSGLPSDRFSAERTGGSVSTLTIQRTQQEDSAVYLCASSPKVFEEAFFGQGTRLTVV.

The chain uses TRBV27 and TRBJ2-5, with D possibly being TRBD2 (5 bases). The V gene lost 4 bases and the J gene lost 5 bases, with 17 bases spanning the gap. Looked up from germline, CDR1 is MNHEY and CDR2 is SMNVEV (reference sequence). The CDR3 contains 15 residues. The CDR3 spells CASSSTSDFPETQYF. For the CDR3, the DNA is TGTGCCAGCAGTTCTACGTCGGACTTTCCCGAGACCCAGTACTTC.

The V call is TRBV5-1, the J call TRBJ2-7; D is perhaps TRBD1 (6 bases). CDR3 length: 15 residues. The germline gives CDR1 SGHRS, CDR2 YFSETQ. V shed 4 bases and J shed 0 bases, with 14 bases lying between them. The CDR3 bases are TGCGCCAGCAGCGCCAGGGTAGGGGGCTCCTACGAGCAGTACTTC. Translation gives CASSARVGGSYEQYF.

The chain joins TRBV29-1 to TRBJ2-1, with 12 bases that match TRBD2. The CDR3 runs 18 residues. Looked up from germline, CDR1 is SQVTM and CDR2 is ANQGSEA. Trimming cost V 1 base and J 0 bases; bases outside gene matches: 7. CDR3 sequence (DNA): TGCAGCGTTGAAGCCGGACTAGCGGGGAGCTTCTCCTACAATGAGCAGTTCTTC. This codes for CSVEAGLAGSFSYNEQFF.